The T cell receptor (beta chain) described here comes from a study of T cells in Graves' hyperthyroidism and ophthalmopathy. The study included ophthalmopathy patients with Clinical Activity Score at least 3, NOSPECS grade at least 4 and duration under 3 months. This clonotype has more than one count but fewer than ten. RNA transcripts yielded amplified TCR beta CDR3 regions. HTBI primers were employed in a first-round RT-PCR of the TCR CDR3. TCRdb redid the calling of the multiplex PCR reads with MiXCR, one entry per CDR3 protein. Here the sample spans around 600,000 distinct CDR3 sequences, 13% to 15% being singletons. The germline V and J ends were trimmed by 4 bases and 0 bases, with 10 bases remaining between them. Germline-derived CDR1 and CDR2 are SQVTM and ANQGSEA. The CDR3 runs to 15 residues.

The clonotype originates from a woman under 30 with Graves' ophthalmopathy. Sequenced sample: blood. The chain combines TRBV29-1 with TRBJ2-6; D ambiguous. CDR3 sequence (DNA): TGCAGCGTTGGAGGTACGGACTCTGGGGCCAACGTCCTGACTTTC. Translated, it gives CSVGGTDSGANVLTF.